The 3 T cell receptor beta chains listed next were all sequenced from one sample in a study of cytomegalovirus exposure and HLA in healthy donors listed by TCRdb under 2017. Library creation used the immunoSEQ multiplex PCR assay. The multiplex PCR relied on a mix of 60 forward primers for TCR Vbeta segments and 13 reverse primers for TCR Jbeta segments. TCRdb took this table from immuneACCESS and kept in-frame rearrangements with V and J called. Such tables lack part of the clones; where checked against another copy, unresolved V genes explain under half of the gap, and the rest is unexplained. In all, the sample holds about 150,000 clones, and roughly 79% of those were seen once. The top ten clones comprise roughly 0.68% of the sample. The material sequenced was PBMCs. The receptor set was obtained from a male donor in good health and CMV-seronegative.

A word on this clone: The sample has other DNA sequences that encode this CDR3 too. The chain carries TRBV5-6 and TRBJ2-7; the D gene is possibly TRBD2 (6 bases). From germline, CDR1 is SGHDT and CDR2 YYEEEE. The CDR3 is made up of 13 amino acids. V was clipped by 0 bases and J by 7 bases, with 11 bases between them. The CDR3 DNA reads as TGTGCCAGCAGCTTGGTGGGTGGGGGGGAGCAGTACTTC. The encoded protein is CASSLVGGGEQYF.

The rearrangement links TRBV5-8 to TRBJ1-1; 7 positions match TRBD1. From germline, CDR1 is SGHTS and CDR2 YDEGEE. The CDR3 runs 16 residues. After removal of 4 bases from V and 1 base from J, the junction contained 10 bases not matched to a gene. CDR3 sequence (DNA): TGTGCCAGCAGCCCCCGGGACAGAAGAACGAACACTGAAGCTTTCTTT. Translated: CASSPRDRRTNTEAFF.

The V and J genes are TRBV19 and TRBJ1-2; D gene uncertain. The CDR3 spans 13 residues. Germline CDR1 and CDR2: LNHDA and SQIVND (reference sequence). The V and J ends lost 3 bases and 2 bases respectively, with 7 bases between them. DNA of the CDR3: TGTGCCAGTAGTATGGGCAACAACTATGGCTACACCTTC. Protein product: CASSMGNNYGYTF. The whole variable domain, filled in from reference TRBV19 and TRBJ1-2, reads DGGITQSPKYLFRKEGQNVTLSCEQNLNHDAMYWYRQDPGQGLRLIYYSQIVNDFQKGDIAEGYSVSREKKESFPLTVTSAQKNPTAFYLCASSMGNNYGYTFGSGTRLTVV.